Below, 22 T cell receptor beta chains from the same sample are listed, as sequenced in a study of T-cell reconstitution after alpha-beta-depleted transplantation in children. Unique molecular identifiers featured in how the TCRbeta library was prepared. TCRdb recomputed calls from the PCR reads with MiXCR, one row per CDR3 protein. The table has about 980,000 distinct CDR3 sequences, about 26% seen once. This specimen was PBMCs, mostly from graft donor cells, taken 360 days after TCRalphabeta/CD19-depleted stem cell transplant. Receptors originate from a boy in the first two years of life who had a stem cell transplant for SCID, so the T cells may come from the graft donor.

The V gene is TRBV4-3, the J gene TRBJ1-4; 7 positions agree with TRBD1. Trimming cost V 4 bases and J 10 bases; bases outside gene matches: 9. Germline lookup yields CDR1 LGHNA and CDR2 YSLEER. The length of the CDR3 is 14 residues. CDR3 DNA: TGCGCCAGCAGCCCCGGGACAGACTATAGAAAACTGTTTTTT. This gives the protein CASSPGTDYRKLFF.

V gene TRBV24-1 combines with J gene TRBJ1-5; D gene unclear. Trimming removed 3 bases from V and 4 bases from J, with 9 bases in between. The CDR3 runs to 14 residues. Looked up from germline, CDR1 is KGHDR and CDR2 is SFDVKD. CDR3 DNA: TGTGCCACCAGTGATACCCGAACGAATCAGCCCCAGCATTTT. Residues: CATSDTRTNQPQHF.

CDR3 in DNA: TGTGCCACCAGTGGGTCAACCTACGAGCAGTACTTC. Its translation is CATSGSTYEQYF. The chain is built from TRBV24-1 and TRBJ2-7; D gene unclear. The germline V and J ends were trimmed by 5 bases and 2 bases, with 6 bases remaining between them. Per germline, CDR1 KGHDR and CDR2 SFDVKD. The CDR3 contains 12 residues.

This chain connects TRBV6-2 or TRBV6-3 to TRBJ2-7; 8 nucleotides align to TRBD1. The germline V gene has CDR1 MNHEY and CDR2 SVGEGT. This CDR3 region has 15 residues. Germline trimming cut 9 bases from V and 0 bases from J; bases unmatched to any gene: 10. The DNA of the CDR3 is TGTGCCAGTCAGCCGGGACAGGCCATCTCCTACGAGCAGTACTTC. It is translated as CASQPGQAISYEQYF.

This clonotype was seen a handful of times. This chain links TRBV6-1 with TRBJ1-5; D might be TRBD1 (5 bases). Germline V gene sequence: CDR1 MNHNS, CDR2 SASEGT. The CDR3 consists of 15 residues. V was pared by 7 bases and J by 3 bases, with 16 bases between. CDR3 protein: CASTPGVGVNQPQHF. The DNA for the CDR3 is TGTGCCAGCACCCCGGGGGTAGGAGTCAATCAGCCCCAGCATTTT.

The chain recombines TRBV6-5 with TRBJ2-2; a weak D match, TRBD2 (5 bases). The V end was cut by 1 base, the J end by 6 bases, with 15 bases between. Germline V gene lookup returns CDR1 MNHEY and CDR2 SVGAGI. This CDR3 has 16 residues. Written as DNA, the CDR3 is TGTGCCAGCAGTTACTATCTCGGAAGCGGAGCCGGGGAGCTGTTTTTT. This translates into CASSYYLGSGAGELFF.

Of note for this clonotype: One junction end disagrees with the germline gene, perhaps due to a read error. This chain joins TRBV3-1 and TRBJ2-2; 10 positions match TRBD2. This CDR3 region has 17 residues. Germline values: CDR1 LGHDT, CDR2 YNNKEL (reference sequence). CDR3 nucleotides: TGTGCCAGCACCCAAGAGGCGCTAGCGGGGGACACCGGGGAGCTGTTTTTT. It yields the protein CASTQEALAGDTGELFF. The full variable domain, rest sourced from reference TRBV3-1 and TRBJ2-2, is DTAVSQTPKYLVTQMGNDKSIKCEQNLGHDTMYWYKQDSKKFLKIMFSYNNKELIINETVPNRFSPKSPDKAHLNLHINSLELGDSAVYFCASTQEALAGDTGELFFGEGSRLTVL.

This clonotype was detected a few times. The rearrangement uses TRBV7-8 and TRBJ2-1; 10 nucleotides agree with TRBD2. Germline CDR1 and CDR2: SGHVS and FQNEAQ. This CDR3 comprises 17 residues. J gave up 10 bases and V 0 bases, and 12 bases lay outside the gene matches. The CDR3 bases are TGTGCCAGCAGCTTAGCCCGACTAGCGGGCGCCTTGGGGGAGCAGTTCTTC. Translation gives CASSLARLAGALGEQFF.

In DNA form, the CDR3 reads TGTGCCATCAGTGGAGTAAGCGGGGGGGCTTCCGAGCAGTACTTC. Encoded protein: CAISGVSGGASEQYF. V is TRBV10-3 and J is TRBJ2-7; 10 nucleotides agree with TRBD2. Germline V gene sequence: CDR1 ENHRY, CDR2 SYGVKD. The junction had 9 bases not matched to a gene; V was cut back by 4 bases and J by 6 bases. The CDR3 spans 15 residues.

This clonotype was observed a few times. CDR3 residues: CATSRDHGRTYEQYF. Written as DNA, the CDR3 is TGTGCCACCAGCAGAGACCACGGGAGAACCTACGAGCAGTACTTC. This chain connects TRBV15 to TRBJ2-7; D is perhaps TRBD2 (6 bases). The CDR3 is 15 amino acids. The germline V and J ends were trimmed by 0 bases and 2 bases, with 11 bases remaining between them. CDR1 and CDR2 from the germline V gene are LNHNV and YYDKDF (reference sequence).

This clonotype came up a few times. J is TRBJ2-1 and V is TRBV24-1; the D gene is possibly TRBD1 (6 bases). The V gene's germline CDR1 is KGHDR and CDR2 SFDVKD. CDR3 length equals 15 residues. V lost 3 bases, J lost 3 bases, and 11 bases lay in between. The CDR3 DNA reads as TGTGCCACCAGTGATCCGGGACAAGGCTACAATGAGCAGTTCTTC. Encoded protein: CATSDPGQGYNEQFF.

The chain links TRBV5-1 to TRBJ2-5; D could derive from TRBD1 or TRBD2 (5 bases each). Trimming left V 3 bases short and J 2 bases short, with 11 bases between. CDR1 and CDR2 from the germline V gene are SGHRS and YFSETQ. This CDR3 comprises 14 residues. The CDR3 nucleotides are TGCGCCAGCAGCTGGGGGACCAAACAAGAGACCCAGTACTTC. Translated: CASSWGTKQETQYF.

The V and J genes are TRBV20-1 and TRBJ2-1; a weak D match, TRBD2 (5 bases). This CDR3 has 14 residues. Trimming took off 4 bases at V and 3 bases at J, with 13 bases between the two ends. The germline CDR1 and CDR2 sequences are DFQATT and SNEGSKA (reference sequence). As DNA, the CDR3 is TGCAGTGCTATGAAGGGAGCCTACTACAATGAGCAGTTCTTC. This encodes CSAMKGAYYNEQFF.

This clonotype was detected many times. The V call is TRBV6-5, the J call TRBJ1-1; no clear D. With 5 bases removed from V and 7 bases from J, the gap between germline ends came to 14 bases. Per germline, CDR1 MNHEY and CDR2 SVGAGI. CDR3 length: 13 amino acids. CDR3 loop: CASSPRVDLEAFF. The DNA for the CDR3 is TGTGCCAGCAGTCCGCGGGTGGACCTTGAAGCTTTCTTT.

CDR3 coding DNA: TGTGCCAGCAGCCAAGATGCACTTGTATCCTACGAGCAGTACTTC. It encodes CASSQDALVSYEQYF. The gene calls are TRBV4-2 and TRBJ2-7; D gene ambiguous. Germline V gives CDR1 LGHNA, CDR2 YNFKEQ. V was pared by 0 bases and J by 1 base, with 10 bases between. CDR3 length: 15 residues.

The chain is built from TRBV5-1 and TRBJ2-1, with 10 bases that match TRBD2. Germline V gene data show CDR1 as SGHRS and CDR2 as YFSETQ. The CDR3 is 15 residues long. V lost 0 bases and J lost 12; bases outside the gene matches: 9. The DNA of the CDR3 is TGCGCCAGCAGCTTGGAGTCTAGCGGGAGCCAGACGCAGTTCTTC. It yields the protein CASSLESSGSQTQFF.

This clonotype has ten or more counts. This CDR3 reads CASSPQGAGELFF. The CDR3 DNA follows: TGTGCCAGCAGCCCACAGGGGGCCGGGGAGCTGTTTTTT. The rearrangement uses TRBV12-3 or TRBV12-4 and TRBJ2-2; 8 positions match TRBD1. This CDR3 is 13 amino acids long. Unmatched junction bases numbered 3, after V lost 6 bases and J lost 6 bases.

This clonotype was recorded a few times. This chain links TRBV3-1 with TRBJ1-1; TRBD1 matches at 7 bases. There are 18 residues in the CDR3. V dropped 1 base and J dropped 10; count of bases not matched to a gene: 21. The germline V gene has CDR1 LGHDT and CDR2 YNNKEL (reference sequence). As DNA, the CDR3 is TGTGCCAGCAGCCAAGTAGATGTGGGAACAGGGGCGGATAGTCGAGCTTTCTTT. Amino acid sequence: CASSQVDVGTGADSRAFF.

This clonotype was counted a few times. The genes are TRBV6-1 and TRBJ2-1; 8 bases align to TRBD2. V lost 3 bases and J lost 4; bases outside the gene matches: 11. CDR3 length: 17 amino acids. Germline CDR1 is MNHNS and CDR2 is SASEGT. CDR3 protein: CASSETTIAGKYNEQFF. The DNA for the CDR3 is TGTGCCAGCAGTGAGACAACAATAGCGGGGAAATACAATGAGCAGTTCTTC.

This clonotype was seen more than once but under ten times. The chain combines TRBV29-1 with TRBJ2-7, with TRBD1 identical over 8 bases. V was pared by 4 bases and J by 0 bases, with 8 bases of the junction left unmatched. Germline CDR1 SQVTM, CDR2 ANQGSEA. This CDR3 spans 15 amino acids. The DNA for the CDR3 is TGCAGCGTTGGGGGGGACAGGCAGAGCTCCTACGAGCAGTACTTC. Its protein product is CSVGGDRQSSYEQYF.

The count of this clonotype is one. This sequence joins TRBV3-1 and TRBJ2-4; D gene unclear. Germline V CDR1 and CDR2: LGHDT, YNNKEL (reference sequence). V was clipped by 4 bases and J by 0 bases, with 7 bases between them. CDR3 size: 14 residues. The chain's CDR3 is CASSPLRAKNIQYF. The CDR3 DNA is TGTGCCAGCAGCCCCCTTAGAGCCAAAAACATTCAGTACTTC.

This clonotype has a handful of counts. The chain is built from TRBV28 and TRBJ2-3; D perhaps matches TRBD2 (6 bases). This CDR3 contains 16 residues. V was cut by 4 bases and J by 0 bases, with 14 bases left in between. CDR1 is MDHEN, CDR2 SYDVKM, per germline. The DNA of the CDR3 is TGTGCCAGCAGTTGGCGGGGCAGTTATAGCACAGATACGCAGTATTTT. Translating gives CASSWRGSYSTDTQYF. The variable domain in full, completed from reference TRBV28 and TRBJ2-3, reads DVKVTQSSRYLVKRTGEKVFLECVQDMDHENMFWYRQDPGLGLRLIYFSYDVKMKEKGDIPEGYSVSREKKERFSLILESASTNQTSMYLCASSWRGSYSTDTQYFGPGTRLTVL.